This is a list of T cell receptor beta chains from one sample in a study of molecular identifiers for immune sequencing clone quantification. TCRdb independently ran MiXCR on the PCR reads; one entry per CDR3 protein. Here the sample spans more than 550,000 distinct CDR3 sequences, about 25% being singletons. Sequenced sample: naive CD8+ T cells from blood, with Jurkat cell RNA spiked in. The receptors originated from a human donor in good health. Some libraries in this study had Jurkat cell RNA spiked in. CDR3s include the opening cysteine and the closing phenylalanine or tryptophan. The order of the fields is CDR3 length, D gene, V gene, clone size, J gene, CDR3 DNA, CDR3 protein. The D gene is left open where the match is weak. Size tells how often a clone was seen (once, few, many) or the class of an expanded clone, and some rows leave it out.

15,TRBD1,TRBV2,NA,TRBJ1-2,TGTGCCAGCAGTACCCGGACAGGGGGCTTTTATGGCTACACCTTC,CASSTRTGGFYGYTF
14,NA,TRBV4-3,few,TRBJ2-5,TGCGCCAGCAGCCAAGAGGGAGAAGAAGAGACCCAGTACTTC,CASSQEGEEETQYF
15,NA,TRBV12-3/TRBV12-4,few,TRBJ1-6,TGTGCCGGCAGTTTCCGGGGCCCCTGGAATTCACCCCTCCACTTT,CAGSFRGPWNSPLHF
13,NA,TRBV5-6,many,TRBJ1-2,TGTGCCAGCAGCTTGGTGGAAACACTCGGCTACACCTTC,CASSLVETLGYTF
18,TRBD2,TRBV4-2,few,TRBJ2-3,TGTGCCAGCAGCCCTCTGGATTGGACTAGAGTTGGCACAGATACGCAGTATTTT,CASSPLDWTRVGTDTQYF
15,NA,TRBV19,NA,TRBJ2-1,TGTGCCAGTAGTATGGGGCTACTGACCAACAATGAGCAGTTCTTC,CASSMGLLTNNEQFF
14,NA,TRBV3-1,few,TRBJ1-1,TGTGCCAGCAGCCAAGCGGGTAGCGGCACTGAAGCTTTCTTT,CASSQAGSGTEAFF
14,NA,TRBV28,many,TRBJ2-7,TGTGCCAGCAGTTTAACAGGGAACGCCTACGAGCAGTACTTC,CASSLTGNAYEQYF
17,NA,TRBV7-9,NA,TRBJ2-3,TGTGCCAGCAGCTTAAAAAGGACAAGGGCTAGCACAGATACGCAGTATTTT,CASSLKRTRASTDTQYF
14,NA,TRBV2,few,TRBJ1-1,TGTGCCAGCAGTGTGGGTAGGTTGAACACTGAAGCTTTCTTT,CASSVGRLNTEAFF
16,TRBD2,TRBV12-3/TRBV12-4,NA,TRBJ2-3,TGTGCCAGCAGTTTAGTGCTAGCGGCTAGCACAGATACGCAGTATTTT,CASSLVLAASTDTQYF
16,NA,TRBV4-3,many,TRBJ2-3,TGCGCCAGCAGCCAAGATTGGGCCGGCTTAACAGATACGCAGTATTTT,CASSQDWAGLTDTQYF
12,NA,TRBV7-9,NA,TRBJ2-1,TGTGCCAGCCTGCTATGGGGCGATGAGCAGTTCTTC,CASLLWGDEQFF
14,NA,TRBV30,many,TRBJ2-3,TGTGCCCTCACCCGTACCACTAGCACAGATACGCAGTATTTT,CALTRTTSTDTQYF
15,NA,TRBV4-3,few,TRBJ1-1,TGCGCCAGCAGCCAAGGGTTTTATCAGAACACTGAAGCTTTCTTT,CASSQGFYQNTEAFF
13,NA,TRBV6-6,few,TRBJ1-1,TGTGCCAGCAGCCCAATGGGAGCGACTGAAGCTTTCTTT,CASSPMGATEAFF
12,NA,TRBV6-2/TRBV6-3,few,TRBJ2-1,TGTGCCAGCAGTTACGCTGGTGGTGAGCAGTTCTTC,CASSYAGGEQFF
14,NA,TRBV20-1,many,TRBJ2-7,TGCAGTGCTACAAAGACGGACGAGGAAAACGAGCAGTACTTC,CSATKTDEENEQYF
13,NA,TRBV29-1,once,TRBJ2-7,TGCAGCGTCGCTAGCGTGTTAGCCTACGAGCAGTCCTTC,CSVASVLAYEQSF
15,NA,TRBV6-1,many,TRBJ1-1,TGTGCCAGCAGTCATCCGGGCCCGTGGGGGGCTGAAGCTTTCTTT,CASSHPGPWGAEAFF
15,NA,TRBV28,NA,TRBJ2-3,TGTGCCAGCAGTTCTCTAGCCGGGGCGACCGATACGCAGTATTTT,CASSSLAGATDTQYF
14,TRBD1,TRBV5-1,many,TRBJ1-1,TGCGCCAGCAGCTGGACAGGGGGGAGGACTGAAGCTTTCTTT,CASSWTGGRTEAFF
15,TRBD2,TRBV27,many,TRBJ2-1,TGTGCCAGCAGTTTAACGCGGGGGGGCCGCAATGAGCAGTTCTTC,CASSLTRGGRNEQFF
15,NA,TRBV9,NA,TRBJ2-5,TGTGCCAGCAGCGTCTTAGGGCAGATCCAAGAGACCCAGTACTTC,CASSVLGQIQETQYF
16,NA,TRBV6-5,many,TRBJ1-1,TGTGCCAGCAGTTACTCGACGGGAGGGCTGAACACTGAAGCTTTCTTT,CASSYSTGGLNTEAFF
13,NA,TRBV19,few,TRBJ1-1,TGTGCCAGTAGTATCTCGGTAGCAACTGAAGCTTTCTTT,CASSISVATEAFF
12,NA,TRBV28,NA,TRBJ2-5,TGTGCCAGCAGTAGCCCTGGGGAGACCCAGTACTTC,CASSSPGETQYF
16,TRBD2,TRBV6-2/TRBV6-3,NA,TRBJ2-1,TGTGCCAGCAGTTACCCCGGGACTAGATTTACCAATGAGCAGTTCTTC,CASSYPGTRFTNEQFF
15,NA,TRBV28,NA,TRBJ1-5,TGTGCCAGCAGTAACGTCGTTCAAGGCAATCAGCCCCAGCATTTT,CASSNVVQGNQPQHF
14,NA,TRBV4-3,NA,TRBJ2-7,TGCGCCAGCAGCCAAGAGGACAGCCCCTACGAGCAGTACTTC,CASSQEDSPYEQYF
17,TRBD2,TRBV4-3,many,TRBJ2-3,TGCGCCAGCAGCCATGACAGCGTGGGAGGGCCCCCAGATACGCAGTATTTT,CASSHDSVGGPPDTQYF
15,NA,TRBV12-5,many,TRBJ2-3,TGTGCTAGTGGTTTGGTGCAGGGAACGACAGATACGCAGTATTTT,CASGLVQGTTDTQYF
17,NA,TRBV20-1,few,TRBJ2-5,TGCAGTGCTAGAGATCCGTATAGTCTAGCCTCTTCAGAGACCCAGTACTTC,CSARDPYSLASSETQYF
13,TRBD2,TRBV20-1,NA,TRBJ2-1,TGCAGTGCCTCGGGACTAGCTTTCAATGAGCAGTTCTTC,CSASGLAFNEQFF
12,NA,TRBV7-9,many,TRBJ2-2,TGTGCCAGCCGTCCGAACACCGGGGAGCTGTTTTTT,CASRPNTGELFF
16,NA,TRBV19,NA,TRBJ2-1,TGTGCCAGTAGTATGGGGTCGGACTATTCCTACAATGAGCAGTTCTTC,CASSMGSDYSYNEQFF
15,NA,TRBV20-1,NA,TRBJ2-7,TGCAGTGCTAGAGATGGGTCAGGGTTTACCTACGAGCAGTACTTC,CSARDGSGFTYEQYF
14,NA,TRBV9,many,TRBJ1-1,TGTGCCAGCAGCGCCCCTGGGGCGAACACTGAAGCTTTCTTT,CASSAPGANTEAFF
18,NA,TRBV20-1,many,TRBJ2-7,TGCAGTGCTAGAGTTGGCTCCCTAGGAGGGGGGCTGGTAGGCGAGCAGTACTTC,CSARVGSLGGGLVGEQYF
17,TRBD2,TRBV12-3/TRBV12-4,NA,TRBJ2-1,TGTGCCAGCAGACTAGCGGGAGGGCCGCTTCCCTACAATGAGCAGTTCTTC,CASRLAGGPLPYNEQFF
11,NA,TRBV19,many,TRBJ1-2,TGTGCCAGTAGTATGGGATATGGCTACACCTTC,CASSMGYGYTF
14,NA,TRBV6-2/TRBV6-3,many,TRBJ2-3,TGTGCCAGCAGTTACTCGAGAGCAGAGGATACGCAGTATTTT,CASSYSRAEDTQYF
13,NA,TRBV19,NA,TRBJ1-6,TGTGCCAGTAGTCCCGGGAGTAATTCACCCCTCCACTTT,CASSPGSNSPLHF
14,NA,TRBV6-2/TRBV6-3,NA,TRBJ1-5,TGTGCCAGCGGACACGGGAGTAGCAATCAGCCCCAGCATTTT,CASGHGSSNQPQHF
14,NA,TRBV6-5,NA,TRBJ1-1,TGTGCCAGCAGTTTCGGGAAACCGGGGACTGAAGCTTTCTTT,CASSFGKPGTEAFF
16,NA,TRBV20-1,many,TRBJ2-4,TGCAGTGCCAAAGATCGGACAGAGATAGCCAAAAACATTCAGTACTTC,CSAKDRTEIAKNIQYF
15,NA,TRBV5-3,few,TRBJ1-5,TGTGCCAGCAGCGAAACAGGGAATAGCAATCAGCCCCAGCATTTT,CASSETGNSNQPQHF